These 19 T cell receptor beta chains came from one sample sequenced in a study of blood T cell repertoires in COVID-19. The protocol was immunoSEQ multiplex PCR, while the TCRdb copy is restricted to in-frame clones and leaves out a portion. The table shows 150,000 to 180,000 clones, with 75% to 90% occurring only once. Sequenced material: peripheral blood. The source of these receptors is a man between 60 and 75 years old with acute or convalescent COVID-19.

This clone occurred a few times. This sequence joins TRBV2 and TRBJ2-7; the D gene is possibly TRBD1 (6 bases). The CDR3 covers 14 residues. Germline CDR1 is SNHLY and CDR2 is FYNNEI. Between the trimmed V and J ends, which lost 5 bases and 2 bases, there was a span of 13 bases. The CDR3 protein is CASSPRTVTYEQYF. Here the CDR3 DNA reads TGTGCCAGCAGTCCTCGGACAGTTACCTACGAGCAGTACTTC.

This rearrangement joins TRBV7-2 to TRBJ2-1; tentative D call: TRBD1 (5 bases). V was shortened by 6 bases and J by 9 bases, with 18 bases between the two germline ends. Germline lookup yields CDR1 SGHTA and CDR2 FQGNSA. The CDR3 totals 14 residues. In DNA form, the CDR3 reads TGTGCCAGCAGAGGGCCCCCAAGGGGCGGTGAGCAGTTCTTC. This codes for CASRGPPRGGEQFF. Full variable domain (remainder filled in from reference TRBV7-2 and TRBJ2-1): GAGVSQSPSNKVTEKGKDVELRCDPISGHTALYWYRQSLGQGLEFLIYFQGNSAPDKSGLPSDRFSAERTGGSVSTLTIQRTQQEDSAVYLCASRGPPRGGEQFFGPGTRLTVL.

J is TRBJ1-5 and V is TRBV24-1; D gene ambiguous. There are 12 residues in the CDR3. Trimming stripped 4 bases from V and 9 bases from J, with 9 bases between. Germline lookup yields CDR1 KGHDR and CDR2 SFDVKD. CDR3 in amino acids: CATSDETGPQHF. The CDR3 DNA is TGTGCCACCAGTGACGAAACGGGGCCCCAGCATTTT.

This clone was seen a single time. This sequence joins TRBV28 and TRBJ2-5; D possibly corresponds to TRBD2 (5 bases). The CDR3 has 14 amino acids. Germline lookup yields CDR1 MDHEN and CDR2 SYDVKM. The germline V and J ends were trimmed by 3 bases and 4 bases, with 12 bases remaining between them. This chain's CDR3 is CASSFRGWSETQYF. In DNA, the CDR3 is TGTGCCAGCAGTTTTCGAGGGTGGTCAGAGACCCAGTACTTC.

This sequence joins TRBV2 and TRBJ1-6; D remains ambiguous. V lost 6 bases to trimming and J lost 7 bases, with 13 bases between them. CDR1 and CDR2 from the germline V gene are SNHLY and FYNNEI. This CDR3 is built from 14 residues. DNA of the CDR3: TGTGCCAGCAGCCGGATAACGGAGAATTCACCCCTCCACTTT. It specifies CASSRITENSPLHF.

In its sample, this clone was seen a few times. The chain couples TRBV9 to TRBJ2-7; 8 nucleotides match TRBD2. Unmatched junction bases numbered 7, after V lost 10 bases and J lost 1 base. This CDR3 has 13 amino acids. The germline V gene has CDR1 SGDLS and CDR2 YYNGEE. Here the CDR3 reads CAGSGGPSYEQYF. CDR3 coding DNA: TGTGCCGGATCGGGAGGGCCTTCCTACGAGCAGTACTTC.

The rearrangement joins TRBV27 to TRBJ2-1, with 7 bases lining up with TRBD2. CDR1 and CDR2 (germline): MNHEY, SMNVEV (reference sequence). The CDR3 runs to 15 residues. V dropped 6 bases and J dropped 2; count of bases not matched to a gene: 7. CDR3 loop: CASSPRTSAYNEQFF. CDR3 nucleotides: TGTGCCAGCAGCCCACGGACTAGTGCCTACAATGAGCAGTTCTTC.

The chain recombines TRBV18 with TRBJ1-1, with D possibly matching TRBD1 (5 bases). The CDR3 runs to 14 residues. The germline gives CDR1 KGHSH, CDR2 LQKENI. Trimming stripped 4 bases from V and 0 bases from J, with 9 bases between. The CDR3 loop reads CASSRQNMNTEAFF. The CDR3 DNA is TGTGCCAGCTCACGACAGAACATGAACACTGAAGCTTTCTTT. The complete variable domain, with remaining parts taken from reference TRBV18 and TRBJ1-1, reads NAGVMQNPRHLVRRRGQEARLRCSPMKGHSHVYWYRQLPEEGLKFMVYLQKENIIDESGMPKERFSAEFPKEGPSILRIQQVVRGDSAAYFCASSRQNMNTEAFFGQGTRLTVV.

The chain recombines TRBV7-8 with TRBJ1-6, with 8 bases fitting TRBD1. Trimming cost V 6 bases and J 14 bases; bases outside gene matches: 18. Germline V gene sequence: CDR1 SGHVS, CDR2 FQNEAQ. The CDR3 sequence is 16 residues long. This CDR3 reads CASSYKLHRGSSTLHF. The CDR3 nucleotides read TGTGCCAGCAGTTACAAACTTCACAGGGGGTCTAGCACCCTCCACTTT.

This chain joins TRBV6-5 and TRBJ1-2; 8 nucleotides align to TRBD1. The J segment lost 4 bases and the V segment lost 6 bases, leaving 10 bases of the junction unmatched. This CDR3 comprises 15 residues. Per the germline V gene, CDR1 is MNHEY and CDR2 is SVGAGI. The CDR3 reads CASRQAGQVVYGYTF. The CDR3 nucleotides read TGTGCCAGCAGACAAGCGGGACAGGTAGTCTATGGCTACACCTTC.

The chain links TRBV12-3 or TRBV12-4 to TRBJ2-7; no clear D gene. The CDR3 has 12 residues. Trimming cost V 4 bases and J 4 bases, with 8 bases left between them. In DNA form, the CDR3 reads TGTGCCAGCAGTTATTCCAATTACGAGCAGTACTTC. It specifies CASSYSNYEQYF.

This chain joins TRBV19 and TRBJ1-6, with D hard to call. Germline-derived CDR1 and CDR2 are LNHDA and SQIVND (reference sequence). Trimming stripped 3 bases from V and 1 base from J, with 10 bases between. The CDR3 sequence is 16 residues long. The CDR3 region is CASSMGRQSYNSPLHF. CDR3 nucleotide sequence: TGTGCCAGTAGTATGGGCAGGCAATCCTATAATTCACCCCTCCACTTT.

The rearrangement joins TRBV4-2 to TRBJ2-7, with TRBD2 matching 10 bases. This CDR3 is built from 15 residues. Trimming removed 4 bases from V and 9 bases from J; junction bases left unmatched: 12. CDR1 and CDR2 from the germline V gene are LGHNA and YNFKEQ. The CDR3 DNA reads TGTGCCAGCAGCCCAGGGACTAGCGAGGATACTGGGCAGTACTTC. Translated: CASSPGTSEDTGQYF.

The J gene is TRBJ2-3, the V gene TRBV7-2; TRBD2 aligns across 7 bases. Germline assignment: CDR1 SGHTA and CDR2 FQGNSA. V was pared by 5 bases and J by 3 bases, with 8 bases of the junction left unmatched. The CDR3 spans 15 residues. CDR3: CASSEGGSWTDTQYF. DNA for the CDR3: TGTGCCAGCAGCGAGGGCGGGAGTTGGACAGATACGCAGTATTTT. Full variable domain (outside the CDR3, taken from reference TRBV7-2 and TRBJ2-3): GAGVSQSPSNKVTEKGKDVELRCDPISGHTALYWYRQSLGQGLEFLIYFQGNSAPDKSGLPSDRFSAERTGGSVSTLTIQRTQQEDSAVYLCASSEGGSWTDTQYFGPGTRLTVL.

V gene TRBV19 combines with J gene TRBJ2-3; possible D gene TRBD1, 6 bases. Looked up from germline, CDR1 is LNHDA and CDR2 is SQIVND (reference sequence). The length of the CDR3 is 15 residues. Between the trimmed V and J ends, which lost 6 bases and 1 base, there was a span of 14 bases. CDR3: CASSPNRVRTDTQYF. The CDR3 DNA reads TGTGCCAGTAGCCCAAACAGGGTCCGCACAGATACGCAGTATTTT.

This clone has a handful of counts. CDR3 sequence reads: CASSEASGKSYEQYF. CDR3 DNA: TGCGCCAGCAGTGAGGCTAGCGGAAAGTCCTACGAGCAGTACTTC. The chain has TRBV10-2 and TRBJ2-7; 7 bases match TRBD2. The CDR3 is made up of 15 amino acids. The germline CDR1 and CDR2 sequences are WSHSY and SAAADI. Unmatched junction bases numbered 5, after V lost 2 bases and J lost 1 base.

This clone has a single count. V usage is TRBV9 and J usage is TRBJ2-7; 7 nucleotides agree with TRBD2. The trim removed 1 base at V and 6 bases at J, leaving 7 bases unmatched. This CDR3 has 14 amino acids. CDR1 SGDLS and CDR2 YYNGEE come from the germline V gene. CDR3 residues: CASSVRGSSGEQYF. The CDR3 nucleotides read TGTGCCAGCAGCGTACGCGGGAGTTCCGGCGAGCAGTACTTC.

The J gene is TRBJ1-2, the V gene TRBV6-5; D is unclear. This CDR3 region has 15 residues. Deletions cut 5 bases from V and 2 bases from J, with 15 bases between. The germline gives CDR1 MNHEY, CDR2 SVGAGI. The CDR3 region is CASSPSGVLNYGYTF. The CDR3 DNA follows: TGTGCCAGCAGTCCCTCCGGGGTACTCAACTATGGCTACACCTTC.

The chain has TRBV3-1 (or the pseudogene TRBV3-2) and TRBJ1-2; TRBD1 is a possible D gene (5 bases). Germline values: CDR1 LGHDT, CDR2 YNNKEL (reference sequence). This CDR3 has 14 residues. The V gene lost 1 base and the J gene lost 6 bases, with 12 bases spanning the gap. CDR3 in DNA: TGTGCCAGCAGCCAAGTCGACGGGGGAGATGGCTACACCTTC. Translation gives CASSQVDGGDGYTF.